The 3 T cell receptor beta chains listed next were all sequenced from one sample in a study of T cell changes during pregnancy in multiple sclerosis. Profiling relied on immunoSEQ multiplex PCR, and the TCRdb table lists in-frame clones only, not all of them. Here the sample spans approximately 47,000 clones, around 94% being singletons. Sequenced material: CD4+ T cells from peripheral blood mononuclear cells, taken in the first trimester of pregnancy. The receptors come from a female donor with multiple sclerosis, enrolled in a pregnancy study.

The chain carries TRBV15 and TRBJ2-3; D may be TRBD2 (6 bases). The CDR3 covers 14 residues. The V and J ends lost 3 bases and 2 bases respectively, with 9 bases between them. Germline V gives CDR1 LNHNV, CDR2 YYDKDF (reference sequence). The CDR3 protein is CATSRGGLTDTQYF. CDR3 DNA sequence: TGTGCCACCAGCAGGGGAGGCCTCACAGATACGCAGTATTTT.

The chain uses TRBV10-1 and TRBJ2-2; no firm D call. The CDR3 spans 14 residues. The V end lost 2 bases, the J end lost 7 bases, and 11 bases lay between the germline ends. Germline values: CDR1 WNHNN, CDR2 SYGVQD (reference sequence). CDR3 sequence: CASSEQTIGGELFF. In DNA, the CDR3 is TGCGCCAGCAGTGAGCAAACTATTGGCGGGGAGCTGTTTTTT.

The chain carries TRBV7-9 and TRBJ2-7; 9 bases fit TRBD2. V trimming: 4 bases; J trimming: 0 bases; junction bases outside the gene matches: 1. Per the germline V gene, CDR1 is SEHNR and CDR2 is FQNEAQ (reference sequence). This CDR3 spans 14 amino acids. CDR3 coding DNA: TGTGCCAGCAGCTGGCGGGGGGGCTCCTACGAGCAGTACTTC. Translating it yields CASSWRGGSYEQYF.